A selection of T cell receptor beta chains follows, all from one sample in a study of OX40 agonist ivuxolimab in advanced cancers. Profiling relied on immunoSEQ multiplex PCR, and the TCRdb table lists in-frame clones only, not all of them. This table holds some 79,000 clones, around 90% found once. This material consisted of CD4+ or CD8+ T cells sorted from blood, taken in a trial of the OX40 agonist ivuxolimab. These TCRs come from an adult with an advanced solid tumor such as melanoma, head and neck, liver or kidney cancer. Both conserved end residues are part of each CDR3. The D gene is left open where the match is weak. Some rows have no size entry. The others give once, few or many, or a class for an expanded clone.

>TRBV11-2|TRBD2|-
CASTPLAGGPETQYF
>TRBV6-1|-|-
CASSEAVNQPQHF
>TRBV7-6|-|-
CASSLAHNPLGEQFF
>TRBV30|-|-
CAWSSPFIMNTEAFF
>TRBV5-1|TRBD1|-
CASRPGQGGLTAFF
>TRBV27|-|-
CASIIISGWGTDTQYF
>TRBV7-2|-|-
CASSLGGRYPAEQYF
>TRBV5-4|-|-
CASSPSWVGETQYF
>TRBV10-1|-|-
CASSESVGGSYNEQFF
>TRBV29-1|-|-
CSVEEYTGRSNTEAFF
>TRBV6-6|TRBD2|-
CASSYTEGGGAREQFF
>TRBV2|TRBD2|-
CASRALAGGSYEQYF
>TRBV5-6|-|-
CASSPGNYGYTF
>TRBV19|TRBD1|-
CASRPRDRVSYEQYF
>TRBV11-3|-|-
CASSFLTEAFF
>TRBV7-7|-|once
CASSPRADRLVGNQPQHF
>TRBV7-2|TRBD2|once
CASSGTSGKQYF
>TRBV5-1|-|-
CASREAYRVPPGYTF
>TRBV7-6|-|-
CASSLMGMRGPNEQFF
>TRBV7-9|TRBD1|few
CASSNIDRGPPEAFF
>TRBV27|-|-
CASSLNLGNTEAFF
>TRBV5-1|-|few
CASSLSTGEGYNEQFF
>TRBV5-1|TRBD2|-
CASQGLAGETQYF
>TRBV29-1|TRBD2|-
CSTRGAGGPRDTQYF
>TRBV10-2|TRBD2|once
CASSETGLAGLDNEQFF
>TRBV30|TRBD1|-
CAHRGGRDTEAFF
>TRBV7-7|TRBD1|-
CASSPGQTYNEQFF
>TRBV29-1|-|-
CSLGKGPNYGYTF
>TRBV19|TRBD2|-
CASRKGTSGSVGGDTQYF
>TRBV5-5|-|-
CASSFLGGENQPQHF